Below, 23 T cell receptor beta chains from the same sample are listed, as sequenced in a study of T cell responses to AZD1222 COVID-19 vaccine. Assay: immunoSEQ multiplex PCR; the TCRdb copy retains only in-frame clones and omits some. The top ten hold approximately 1.7% of the sample, which has roughly 180,000 clones, approximately 91% seen once. This specimen was peripheral blood, taken 28 days after the second AZD1222 dose. These receptors were obtained from an adult who received the AZD1222 COVID-19 vaccine.

DNA of the CDR3: TGTGCCAGCAGTACAACCCAAACTAACTATGGCTACACCTTC. Its translation: CASSTTQTNYGYTF. The chain joins TRBV6-5 to TRBJ1-2; D is unresolved. V dropped 5 bases and J dropped 0 bases, with 10 bases sitting between them. Germline V gives CDR1 MNHEY, CDR2 SVGAGI. The CDR3 totals 14 residues.

The chain is built from TRBV5-1 and TRBJ1-5, with D possibly TRBD1 on 5 matching bases. The CDR3 is 15 residues long. Trimming removed 4 bases at V and 2 bases at J, with 13 bases between. The germline CDR1 and CDR2 sequences are SGHRS and YFSETQ. The CDR3, as DNA: TGCGCCAGCAGCCTGGGAGGGGTGGGCAATCAGCCCCAGCATTTT. Protein sequence: CASSLGGVGNQPQHF.

This chain joins TRBV5-1 and TRBJ2-1; TRBD2 aligns across 11 bases. Unmatched junction bases numbered 3, after V lost 1 base and J lost 9 bases. CDR3 size: 14 residues. Germline V gene lookup returns CDR1 SGHRS and CDR2 YFSETQ. CDR3 nucleotide sequence: TGCGCCAGCAGCTTGACTAGCGGGAGTTCTGAGCAGTTCTTC. This encodes CASSLTSGSSEQFF.

The sample holds one count of this clone. The chain recombines TRBV2 with TRBJ1-1; D is possibly TRBD1 (5 bases). CDR3 size: 15 residues. CDR1 is SNHLY, CDR2 FYNNEI, per germline. V lost 5 bases to trimming and J lost 0 bases, with 13 bases between them. The CDR3 protein is CASSHGRQMNTEAFF. CDR3 DNA: TGTGCCAGCAGTCACGGGCGACAGATGAACACTGAAGCTTTCTTT. Full variable domain (remainder filled in from reference TRBV2 and TRBJ1-1): EPEVTQTPSHQVTQMGQEVILRCVPISNHLYFYWYRQILGQKVEFLVSFYNNEISEKSEIFDDQFSVERPDGSNFTLKIRSTKLEDSAMYFCASSHGRQMNTEAFFGQGTRLTVV.

The chain has TRBV5-1 and TRBJ1-4; TRBD1 is a possible D gene (5 bases). The CDR3 runs to 15 residues. Germline V lookup: CDR1 SGHRS, CDR2 YFSETQ. V shed 4 bases and J shed 8 bases, with 18 bases lying between them. In DNA, the CDR3 is TGCGCCAGCAGCGGGACGGGGTCGGGGGTAGAAAAACTGTTTTTT. Encoded protein: CASSGTGSGVEKLFF.

This rearrangement joins TRBV28 to TRBJ1-5; 7 positions match TRBD1. This CDR3 contains 16 residues. Germline assignment: CDR1 MDHEN and CDR2 SYDVKM. J was trimmed by 3 bases and V by 5 bases; bases with no gene match: 10. The CDR3 here is CASSRLGQEINQPQHF. The DNA for the CDR3 is TGTGCCAGCAGTCGACTAGGACAGGAGATCAATCAGCCCCAGCATTTT.

The chain combines TRBV3-1 (or the pseudogene TRBV3-2) with TRBJ1-5; 7 bases fit TRBD1. Germline V CDR1 and CDR2: LGHDT, YNNKEL (reference sequence). V was clipped by 5 bases and J by 6 bases; unmatched bases: 13. This CDR3 region has 16 residues. CDR3 in amino acids: CASSNITDRAPQPQHF. DNA of the CDR3: TGTGCCAGCAGCAACATAACAGACAGGGCTCCTCAGCCCCAGCATTTT.

This chain connects TRBV5-6 to TRBJ2-1; maybe TRBD1 (5 bases). The CDR3 spans 15 residues. Germline-derived CDR1 and CDR2 are SGHDT and YYEEEE. Trimming cost V 4 bases and J 7 bases, with 18 bases left between them. In DNA, the CDR3 is TGTGCCAGCAGCCGCCCCAGGGCGCCCCTGAATGAGCAGTTCTTC. Translated: CASSRPRAPLNEQFF.

The chain recombines TRBV6-2 or TRBV6-3 with TRBJ1-5; possibly TRBD1 for D (5 bases). Trimming removed 0 bases at V and 2 bases at J, with 11 bases between. The germline V gene encodes CDR1 MNHEY and CDR2 SVGEGT. There are 16 residues in the CDR3. The CDR3 nucleotides read TGTGCCAGCAGTTACTCGGGGGAGCGGGGCAATCAGCCCCAGCATTTT. Amino acids: CASSYSGERGNQPQHF.

The chain couples TRBV30 to TRBJ2-3; D uncertain. CDR3 length: 12 amino acids. Germline V CDR1 and CDR2: GTSNPN, SVGIG (reference sequence). V was pared by 4 bases and J by 4 bases, with 9 bases between. Written as DNA, the CDR3 is TGTGCCTGGACGGTCTGGGCAGATACGCAGTATTTT. The encoded protein is CAWTVWADTQYF.

Regarding this clone: Within the sample, other DNA sequences also encode this same CDR3. The rearrangement links TRBV5-1 to TRBJ1-4, with D tentatively TRBD1 (6 bases). V lost 0 bases to trimming and J lost 6 bases, with 9 bases between them. The CDR3 totals 14 residues. Germline CDR1 and CDR2: SGHRS and YFSETQ. CDR3 protein: CASSLAGGHEKLFF. CDR3 bases: TGCGCCAGCAGCTTGGCGGGGGGGCATGAAAAACTGTTTTTT.

The chain uses TRBV4-1 and TRBJ1-4; D unclear. Germline CDR1 is MGHRA and CDR2 is YSYEKL. This CDR3 is 18 amino acids long. Trimming shortened V by 1 base and J by 4 bases, and 19 bases separated the two germline ends. The chain's CDR3 is CASSQGLIKGGINEKLFF. As DNA, the CDR3 is TGCGCCAGCAGCCAAGGTCTAATCAAAGGAGGGATTAATGAAAAACTGTTTTTT.

The V gene is TRBV10-1, the J gene TRBJ1-1; D is perhaps TRBD1 (5 bases). Germline lookup yields CDR1 WNHNN and CDR2 SYGVQD (reference sequence). Between the trimmed V and J ends, which lost 1 base and 2 bases, there was a span of 11 bases. CDR3 length: 15 residues. The DNA of the CDR3 is TGCGCCAGCAGTGAGTTAGGGGTGCCTAACACTGAAGCTTTCTTT. Translating it yields CASSELGVPNTEAFF.

The CDR3 sequence: CASSLMGPGVSQPQHF. DNA for the CDR3: TGTGCCAGCAGCTTGATGGGACCAGGGGTGAGTCAGCCCCAGCATTTT. This sequence joins TRBV7-2 and TRBJ1-5, with D perhaps matching TRBD1 (6 bases). Trimming shortened V by 3 bases and J by 6 bases, and 18 bases separated the two germline ends. CDR3 length: 16 amino acids. CDR1 SGHTA and CDR2 FQGNSA come from the germline V gene.

This rearrangement joins TRBV3-1 (or the pseudogene TRBV3-2) to TRBJ2-1; D gene uncertain. The CDR3 has 11 amino acids. In germline, CDR1 is LGHDT, CDR2 YNNKEL (reference sequence). The germline V and J ends were trimmed by 1 base and 10 bases, with 5 bases remaining between them. The CDR3 loop reads CASSQGPEQFF. DNA for the CDR3: TGTGCCAGCAGCCAAGGGCCCGAGCAGTTCTTC.

The chain has TRBV7-2 and TRBJ2-2; D may be TRBD2 (6 bases). The CDR3 sequence is 16 residues long. Trimming pared 0 bases from V and 1 base from J, leaving 9 bases between. CDR1 is SGHTA, CDR2 FQGNSA, per germline. The CDR3 region is CASSLAHGRNTGELFF. Here the CDR3 DNA reads TGTGCCAGCAGCTTAGCGCACGGGAGGAACACCGGGGAGCTGTTTTTT.

This clone was counted a few times. The chain carries TRBV18 and TRBJ2-7; 10 bases align to TRBD2. The CDR3 has 15 amino acids. CDR1 is KGHSH, CDR2 LQKENI, per germline. The ends lost 3 bases at V and 2 bases at J; junction bases unmatched: 4. The CDR3 region is CASSPRTSGAYEQYF. The DNA for the CDR3 is TGTGCCAGCTCACCTCGGACTAGCGGCGCCTACGAGCAGTACTTC. Complete variable domain (other parts from reference TRBV18 and TRBJ2-7): NAGVMQNPRHLVRRRGQEARLRCSPMKGHSHVYWYRQLPEEGLKFMVYLQKENIIDESGMPKERFSAEFPKEGPSILRIQQVVRGDSAAYFCASSPRTSGAYEQYFGPGTRLTVT.

V and J are TRBV19 and TRBJ2-7; 9 bases are shared with TRBD1. The CDR3 extends over 15 amino acids. Unmatched junction bases numbered 10, after V lost 4 bases and J lost 6 bases. Germline-derived CDR1 and CDR2 are LNHDA and SQIVND (reference sequence). CDR3 nucleotide sequence: TGTGCCAGTAGTACTACCGGGACAGGGCCTCGCGAGCAGTACTTC. Encoded protein: CASSTTGTGPREQYF. The variable domain in full, completed from reference TRBV19 and TRBJ2-7, reads DGGITQSPKYLFRKEGQNVTLSCEQNLNHDAMYWYRQDPGQGLRLIYYSQIVNDFQKGDIAEGYSVSREKKESFPLTVTSAQKNPTAFYLCASSTTGTGPREQYFGPGTRLTVT.

The chain carries TRBV30 and TRBJ1-4, with unresolved D. The CDR3 length is 11 residues. The germline gives CDR1 GTSNPN, CDR2 SVGIG (reference sequence). V lost 2 bases to trimming and J lost 8 bases, with 6 bases between them. CDR3 sequence: CAWSLGEKLFF. CDR3 sequence (DNA): TGTGCCTGGAGTTTGGGGGAAAAACTGTTTTTT. Full variable domain (remainder filled in from reference TRBV30 and TRBJ1-4): SQTIHQWPATLVQPVGSPLSLECTVEGTSNPNLYWYRQAAGRGLQLLFYSVGIGQISSEVPQNLSASRPQDRQFILSSKKLLLSDSGFYLCAWSLGEKLFFGSGTQLSVL.

This clone was counted a single time. The chain has TRBV3-1 (or the pseudogene TRBV3-2) and TRBJ2-2; D possibly matches TRBD1 or TRBD2 (5 bases each). The ends were cut back, 6 bases at V and 4 bases at J, with 24 bases in the middle. This CDR3 region has 18 residues. CDR1 is LGHDT and CDR2 is YNNKEL in the germline V gene (reference sequence). The chain's CDR3 is CASRITHWGSRSTGELFF. DNA for the CDR3: TGTGCCAGCAGAATCACCCATTGGGGGAGTCGATCCACCGGGGAGCTGTTTTTT.

The chain uses TRBV15 and TRBJ2-1, with 12 nucleotides matching TRBD2. Germline trimming cut 1 base from V and 8 bases from J; bases unmatched to any gene: 3. The germline CDR1 and CDR2 sequences are LNHNV and YYDKDF (reference sequence). The CDR3 consists of 15 residues. The CDR3 protein is CATSRGTSGIDEQFF. The CDR3, as DNA: TGTGCCACCAGCAGAGGGACTAGCGGGATCGATGAGCAGTTCTTC. The complete variable domain, with remaining parts taken from reference TRBV15 and TRBJ2-1, reads DAMVIQNPRYQVTQFGKPVTLSCSQTLNHNVMYWYQQKSSQAPKLLFHYYDKDFNNEADTPDNFQSRRPNTSFCFLDIRSPGLGDTAMYLCATSRGTSGIDEQFFGPGTRLTVL.

V usage is TRBV27 and J usage is TRBJ2-3; D may match TRBD1 or TRBD2 (5 bases each). The CDR3 is 14 residues long. Germline CDR1 and CDR2: MNHEY and SMNVEV (reference sequence). V lost 4 bases to trimming and J lost 4 bases, with 12 bases between them. CDR3 residues: CASSSPGLPDTQYF. The CDR3 region has the DNA TGTGCCAGCAGTTCACCGGGGCTTCCAGATACGCAGTATTTT.

The CDR3 region has the DNA TGTGCCACGTCTGCTGGGGGAACTTATTCACCCCTCCACTTT. Protein product: CATSAGGTYSPLHF. J is TRBJ1-6 and V is TRBV3-1 (or the pseudogene TRBV3-2); a possible D gene is TRBD1 (5 bases). In germline, CDR1 is LGHDT, CDR2 YNNKEL (reference sequence). The CDR3 totals 14 residues. The V gene lost 10 bases and the J gene lost 8 bases, with 18 bases spanning the gap.